A single sample is the source of the 16 T cell receptor beta chains below, sequenced in a study of blood T cell repertoires in COVID-19. The assay was immunoSEQ multiplex PCR, and TCRdb's table has in-frame clones only and misses some. The sample includes roughly 60,000 clones, around nine tenths of them seen just once. Sample: peripheral blood. These receptors were taken from a human donor with active COVID-19. The donor label of this sample is uncertain.

This clone occurred a few times. The same CDR3 can be traced to other DNA sequences in this sample. This chain joins TRBV7-9 and TRBJ1-2; 7 nucleotides agree with TRBD1. In germline, CDR1 is SEHNR, CDR2 FQNEAQ (reference sequence). V was pared by 6 bases and J by 8 bases, with 12 bases of the junction left unmatched. The CDR3 sequence is 14 residues long. The CDR3 reads CASSSIRGPGGYTF. CDR3 nucleotide sequence: TGTGCCAGCAGTTCGATAAGGGGGCCCGGAGGCTACACCTTC.

This clone was counted only a few times. The same CDR3 arises from other DNA sequences in this sample as well. The chain couples TRBV3-1 (or the pseudogene TRBV3-2) to TRBJ1-2; perhaps TRBD1 as D (5 bases). This CDR3 is 14 amino acids long. Germline CDR1 LGHDT, CDR2 YNNKEL (reference sequence). V was clipped by 0 bases and J by 5 bases, with 10 bases between them. CDR3 bases: TGTGCCAGCAGCCAAGATCCCAGGGTATATGGCTACACCTTC. Its protein is CASSQDPRVYGYTF.

The chain carries TRBV18 and TRBJ1-4; 7 nucleotides match TRBD1. Germline-derived CDR1 and CDR2 are KGHSH and LQKENI. Unmatched junction bases numbered 6, after V lost 2 bases and J lost 0 bases. The CDR3 loop spans 17 amino acids. CDR3 loop: CASSPGPRGTTNEKLFF. CDR3 sequence (DNA): TGTGCCAGCTCACCAGGGCCCAGGGGGACAACTAATGAAAAACTGTTTTTT.

This chain joins TRBV28 and TRBJ2-2, with 15 bases fitting TRBD2. The CDR3 spans 18 residues. V trimming: 7 bases; J trimming: 4 bases; junction bases outside the gene matches: 10. From germline, CDR1 is MDHEN and CDR2 SYDVKM. CDR3 protein: CASTGLAGGESSTGELFF. CDR3 DNA sequence: TGTGCCAGCACAGGACTAGCGGGAGGGGAGTCTTCCACCGGGGAGCTGTTTTTT.

This clone was counted a few times. The genes are TRBV28 and TRBJ2-2; no clear D. V dropped 3 bases and J dropped 0 bases, with 8 bases sitting between them. This CDR3 comprises 15 residues. Germline V gene lookup returns CDR1 MDHEN and CDR2 SYDVKM. The CDR3 sequence: CASSFAGPNTGELFF. The CDR3, as DNA: TGTGCCAGCAGTTTTGCCGGTCCGAACACCGGGGAGCTGTTTTTT.

J is TRBJ1-1 and V is TRBV3-1 (or the pseudogene TRBV3-2), with D uncertain. There are 15 residues in the CDR3. The V gene lost 3 bases and the J gene lost 4 bases, with 15 bases spanning the gap. The V gene's germline CDR1 is LGHDT and CDR2 YNNKEL (reference sequence). The CDR3 is CASSHIVWGATEAFF. In nucleotides, the CDR3 is TGTGCCAGCAGCCATATCGTTTGGGGAGCCACTGAAGCTTTCTTT.

The chain recombines TRBV11-2 with TRBJ2-2; D remains ambiguous. CDR1 and CDR2 (germline): SGHAT, FQNNGV. Trimming took off 4 bases at V and 9 bases at J, with 12 bases between the two ends. The CDR3 spans 13 residues. CDR3 loop: CASSSNLIRELFF. Here the CDR3 DNA reads TGTGCCAGCAGCTCAAACTTGATCCGGGAGCTGTTTTTT.

This clone was detected a few times. The same CDR3 also results from other DNA sequences found in this sample. This chain joins TRBV2 and TRBJ1-5, with D unclear. The CDR3 totals 16 residues. Looked up from germline, CDR1 is SNHLY and CDR2 is FYNNEI. Trimming removed 4 bases from V and 0 bases from J, with 13 bases in between. CDR3 loop: CASSGVYGDSNQPQHF. DNA for the CDR3: TGTGCCAGCAGTGGAGTCTACGGGGATAGCAATCAGCCCCAGCATTTT. The complete variable domain, with remaining parts taken from reference TRBV2 and TRBJ1-5, reads EPEVTQTPSHQVTQMGQEVILRCVPISNHLYFYWYRQILGQKVEFLVSFYNNEISEKSEIFDDQFSVERPDGSNFTLKIRSTKLEDSAMYFCASSGVYGDSNQPQHFGDGTRLSIL.

The chain employs TRBV11-1 and TRBJ1-2, with a tentative D call TRBD1 (6 bases). From germline, CDR1 is SGHAT and CDR2 FQDESV (reference sequence). V lost 2 bases to trimming and J lost 2 bases, with 6 bases between them. The CDR3 runs 13 residues. The CDR3 reads CASSLQGNYGYTF. In nucleotides, the CDR3 is TGTGCCAGCAGCTTACAGGGGAACTATGGCTACACCTTC.

V is TRBV5-4 and J is TRBJ2-5; D is uncertain. The V gene's germline CDR1 is SGHNT and CDR2 YYREEE (reference sequence). There are 14 residues in the CDR3. V shed 1 base and J shed 2 bases, with 9 bases lying between them. The CDR3 loop reads CASSLRWRQETQYF. CDR3 bases: TGTGCCAGCAGCTTGAGATGGCGGCAAGAGACCCAGTACTTC.

This clone was picked up a small number of times. V gene TRBV11-2 combines with J gene TRBJ2-7; D possibly corresponds to TRBD2 (6 bases). V was clipped by 6 bases and J by 2 bases, with 14 bases between them. The CDR3 contains 14 residues. Germline CDR1 is SGHAT and CDR2 is FQNNGV. DNA of the CDR3: TGTGCCAGCAGGAGACCGGGAGCGACCTACGAGCAGTACTTC. It translates to CASRRPGATYEQYF.

This rearrangement joins TRBV11-2 to TRBJ1-1, with TRBD1 matching 9 bases. There are 18 residues in the CDR3. The germline V gene encodes CDR1 SGHAT and CDR2 FQNNGV. Trimming at V came to 5 bases and at J to 0 bases, leaving 13 bases not matched to a gene. The CDR3 nucleotides are TGTGCCAGCAGCCGACGCCTAAACGACAGGGGGTTGAACACTGAAGCTTTCTTT. It encodes CASSRRLNDRGLNTEAFF.

The chain links TRBV29-1 to TRBJ2-3; D might be TRBD1 (6 bases). The CDR3 loop spans 13 amino acids. Trimming stripped 4 bases from V and 5 bases from J, with 13 bases between. Germline assignment: CDR1 SQVTM and CDR2 ANQGSEA. CDR3 sequence: CSVGAGAGDTQYF. The CDR3 DNA sequence: TGCAGCGTTGGGGCAGGGGCTGGAGATACGCAGTATTTT.

The chain has TRBV2 and TRBJ1-1, with 8 positions matching TRBD1. V lost 5 bases and J lost 4; bases outside the gene matches: 9. CDR1 and CDR2 from the germline V gene are SNHLY and FYNNEI. This CDR3 contains 15 residues. This CDR3 reads CASSPSDRASTEAFF. For the CDR3, the DNA is TGTGCCAGCAGTCCGTCGGACAGGGCGAGCACTGAAGCTTTCTTT.

The chain joins TRBV4-1 to TRBJ2-5; D uncertain. V was cut by 4 bases and J by 4 bases, with 19 bases left in between. Germline CDR1 and CDR2: MGHRA and YSYEKL. The CDR3 is 16 residues long. CDR3 in DNA: TGCGCCAGCAGCCTCAGGCGCCAGACCTCCGTAGAGACCCAGTACTTC. It codes for CASSLRRQTSVETQYF.

J is TRBJ1-4 and V is TRBV2, with D uncertain. The V and J ends lost 3 bases and 4 bases respectively, with 6 bases between them. This CDR3 spans 13 amino acids. CDR1 and CDR2 from the germline V gene are SNHLY and FYNNEI. CDR3 residues: CASSEQVNEKLFF. Here the CDR3 DNA reads TGTGCCAGCAGTGAGCAGGTTAATGAAAAACTGTTTTTT.